This T cell receptor (beta chain) was captured in a study of blood T cell repertoires in COVID-19. Study at large: The analysed material was cDNA or gDNA that came from T cells, B-cell-depleted T cells, or PBMCs.

Looked up from germline, CDR1 is MNHEY and CDR2 is SVGEGT. Trimming cost V 5 bases and J 5 bases, with 19 bases left between them. The CDR3 totals 15 residues. Profiled with immunoSEQ multiplex PCR; TCRdb holds only in-frame clones, not every one. The sample consists of a few hundred thousand clones, around 82% of them appearing once. This sequence joins TRBV6-2 or TRBV6-3 and TRBJ2-7; D may be TRBD1 (6 bases). This TCR came from a woman aged 40 to 55 with acute COVID-19. The sequenced material came from PBMCs or T cells enriched from blood (not recorded which). The DNA of the CDR3 is TGTGCCAGCAGTAACCCCTACAGGGTCGGTGACGAGCAGTACTTC. Protein sequence: CASSNPYRVGDEQYF.